A selection of T cell receptor beta chains follows, all from one sample in a study of T cells in Graves' hyperthyroidism and ophthalmopathy. TCRdb processed the multiplex PCR reads anew with MiXCR; each CDR3 protein has one entry. The data contain some 600,000 distinct CDR3 sequences, 46% of them singletons. Sequenced sample: peripheral blood or thyroid tissue (not recorded which). The receptors were gathered from a woman between 18 and 29 years old with Graves' hyperthyroidism. The CDR3 runs from the conserved cysteine through the conserved F or W. The order of the fields is CDR3 protein, CDR3 DNA, D gene, clone size, V gene, J gene. The D gene is left open where the match is weak. Size tells how often a clone was seen (once, few, many) or the class of an expanded clone, and some rows leave it out.

CASSPFTGELFF	TGTGCCAGCAGCCCCTTCACCGGGGAGCTGTTTTTT	NA	many	TRBV6-5	TRBJ2-2
CASSTAQKGGNQPQHF	TGTGCCAGTAGTACCGCCCAAAAGGGAGGCAATCAGCCCCAGCATTTT	NA	few	TRBV19	TRBJ1-5
CASNQGRGTEAFF	TGTGCCAGCAATCAGGGGAGGGGAACTGAAGCTTTCTTT	NA	NA	TRBV10-3	TRBJ1-1
CASSMQGTQETQYF	TGTGCCAGCAGTATGCAGGGGACCCAAGAGACCCAGTACTTC	NA	many	TRBV12-3/TRBV12-4	TRBJ2-5
CASSQFGYGYTF	TGTGCCAGCAGCCAGTTTGGCTATGGCTACACCTTC	NA	many	TRBV13	TRBJ1-2
CAISEGTGTAGYTF	TGTGCCATCAGTGAGGGGACAGGGACGGCTGGCTACACCTTC	TRBD1	many	TRBV10-3	TRBJ1-2
CASSSRQLGNTIYF	TGTGCCAGCAGCTCCCGACAGCTAGGAAACACCATATATTTT	NA	many	TRBV7-2	TRBJ1-3
CSVQEGNQPQHF	TGCAGCGTTCAGGAGGGGAATCAGCCCCAGCATTTT	NA	many	TRBV29-1	TRBJ1-5
CASSLAGGGGGETQYF	TGTGCCAGCAGCTTAGCCGGGGGGGGAGGGGGAGAGACCCAGTACTTC	TRBD2	NA	TRBV11-2	TRBJ2-5
CSVPSGQGSTEAFF	TGCAGCGTACCATCGGGACAGGGGAGCACTGAAGCTTTCTTT	TRBD1	NA	TRBV29-1	TRBJ1-1
CASSEPSGNYEQYF	TGTGCCAGCAGTGAGCCTAGCGGAAACTACGAGCAGTACTTC	TRBD2	many	TRBV25-1	TRBJ2-7
CASSPGGTGTGELFF	TGTGCCAGCAGCCCCGGGGGGACGGGCACCGGGGAGCTGTTTTTT	TRBD2	NA	TRBV7-3	TRBJ2-2
CASSTQRIPYEQYF	TGTGCCAGCAGCACCCAACGGATCCCCTACGAGCAGTACTTC	NA	NA	TRBV2	TRBJ2-7
CASSFLGTGEAFF	TGTGCCAGCAGTTTTCTCGGGACAGGGGAAGCTTTCTTT	TRBD1	NA	TRBV12-3/TRBV12-4	TRBJ1-1
CASSPDSGVTRETQYF	TGTGCCAGCAGTCCGGACAGCGGGGTAACTCGGGAGACCCAGTACTTC	NA	NA	TRBV7-9	TRBJ2-5
CASSVAGGTPGNTIYF	TGTGCCAGCAGCGTAGCGGGGGGGACGCCGGGAAACACCATATATTTT	NA	NA	TRBV9	TRBJ1-3
CASSAQLAGGTYEQYF	TGTGCCAGCAGCGCTCAACTAGCGGGAGGTACCTACGAGCAGTACTTC	TRBD2	few	TRBV9	TRBJ2-7
CASSLEVGPYEQYF	TGTGCCAGCAGCTTAGAGGTCGGGCCGTACGAGCAGTACTTC	NA	few	TRBV7-2	TRBJ2-7
CASSHGTTNTEAFF	TGCGCCAGCAGCCACGGGACAACGAACACTGAAGCTTTCTTT	NA	NA	TRBV5-1	TRBJ1-1
CAISPRDFEETQYF	TGTGCCATCTCGCCCCGGGACTTCGAAGAGACCCAGTACTTC	NA	NA	TRBV2	TRBJ2-5
CASSGSGVGETQYF	TGTGCCAGTAGTGGCTCCGGAGTAGGAGAGACCCAGTACTTC	NA	NA	TRBV19	TRBJ2-5
CAISAAGNTEAFF	TGTGCCATCAGTGCGGCAGGGAACACTGAAGCTTTCTTT	NA	few	TRBV10-3	TRBJ1-1
CANRPEQGEYEQYF	TGTGCCAACCGACCGGAACAGGGGGAATACGAGCAGTACTTC	TRBD1	NA	TRBV2	TRBJ2-7
CSVESGLPSYEQYF	TGCAGCGTTGAAAGCGGGCTACCCTCCTACGAGCAGTACTTC	NA	NA	TRBV29-1	TRBJ2-7
CASSSDSTIYF	TGTGCCAGCAGCTCGGATAGCACCATATATTTT	NA	many	TRBV9	TRBJ1-3
CASVPGAGQYSEQYF	TGCGCCAGCGTACCGGGAGCAGGGCAATACAGCGAGCAGTACTTC	NA	NA	TRBV5-1	TRBJ2-7
CSASLGNSPLHF	TGCAGTGCTAGTCTAGGGAATTCACCCCTCCACTTT	NA	many	TRBV20-1	TRBJ1-6
CASSVSGQGGYGYTF	TGTGCCAGCAGCGTATCAGGACAGGGGGGTTATGGCTACACCTTC	TRBD1	few	TRBV25-1	TRBJ1-2
CSATRTSGQETQYF	TGCAGTGCTACCCGGACTAGCGGGCAAGAGACCCAGTACTTC	TRBD2	once	TRBV20-1	TRBJ2-5
CSVEERDRAYEQYF	TGCAGCGTTGAAGAACGGGACAGAGCCTACGAGCAGTACTTC	TRBD1	NA	TRBV29-1	TRBJ2-7
CSAPIAGGETQYF	TGCAGTGCTCCAATAGCGGGGGGCGAGACCCAGTACTTC	TRBD2	NA	TRBV20-1	TRBJ2-5
CSASEGGGQETQYF	TGCAGTGCCAGCGAGGGAGGGGGACAAGAGACCCAGTACTTC	NA	few	TRBV20-1	TRBJ2-5
CASSIPLQEAQYF	TGTGCCAGCAGTATCCCCCTCCAGGAGGCCCAGTACTTC	NA	NA	TRBV2	TRBJ2-5
CASSLRTSAGANVLTF	TGTGCCAGCAGTTTAAGGACTAGTGCTGGGGCCAACGTCCTGACTTTC	TRBD2	few	TRBV25-1	TRBJ2-6
CASSQGTGNGGYTF	TGTGCCAGCAGCCAAGGGACAGGGAACGGTGGCTACACCTTC	TRBD1	few	TRBV7-6	TRBJ1-2
CASSLASDNQPQHF	TGTGCCAGCAGCTTAGCTTCTGACAATCAGCCCCAGCATTTT	NA	few	TRBV7-2	TRBJ1-5
CSLSRNTEAFF	TGCAGCCTTAGCAGGAACACTGAAGCTTTCTTT	NA	many	TRBV29-1	TRBJ1-1
CSAEGTGSPLHF	TGCAGCGCAGAAGGGACCGGTTCACCCCTCCACTTT	NA	NA	TRBV29-1	TRBJ1-6
CASLVVGQETQYF	TGTGCCAGCCTAGTTGTTGGTCAAGAGACCCAGTACTTC	NA	few	TRBV6-5	TRBJ2-5
CSAVRTVYTEAFF	TGCAGTGCTGTTCGGACCGTCTACACTGAAGCTTTCTTT	NA	few	TRBV20-1	TRBJ1-1
CASVRGTNQPQHF	TGTGCCAGCGTAAGAGGTACCAATCAGCCCCAGCATTTT	NA	NA	TRBV24-1	TRBJ1-5
CATSGTGSQPQHF	TGTGCCACCAGTGGGACAGGGAGCCAGCCCCAGCATTTT	TRBD1	many	TRBV24-1	TRBJ1-5
CASSVEGNSNQPQHF	TGTGCCAGCAGCGTAGAAGGGAATAGCAATCAGCCCCAGCATTTT	NA	many	TRBV9	TRBJ1-5
CASSRERTEAFF	TGTGCCAGCAGCCGGGAGAGGACTGAAGCTTTCTTT	NA	NA	TRBV7-2	TRBJ1-1
CSARASGTSGRSGETQYF	TGCAGTGCTAGGGCTTCCGGGACTAGCGGGAGAAGCGGGGAGACCCAGTACTTC	TRBD2	NA	TRBV20-1	TRBJ2-5
CSVEVPASYEQYF	TGCAGCGTTGAAGTTCCAGCTTCCTACGAGCAGTACTTC	NA	NA	TRBV29-1	TRBJ2-7
CASSQSGGSSREQYF	TGCGCCAGCAGCCAATCGGGCGGGAGCTCTCGCGAGCAGTACTTC	TRBD2	NA	TRBV7-2	TRBJ2-7
CASSFGGRAQETQYF	TGTGCCAGCAGCTTCGGCGGGAGGGCACAAGAGACCCAGTACTTC	TRBD2	few	TRBV7-9	TRBJ2-5
CSARDLGTGYGYTF	TGCAGTGCTAGAGATCTCGGGACGGGGTATGGCTACACCTTC	NA	NA	TRBV20-1	TRBJ1-2
CAGSRGGRTEAFF	TGTGCCGGCAGCCGAGGGGGAAGAACTGAAGCTTTCTTT	NA	once	TRBV2	TRBJ1-1
CASSLLASGQETQYF	TGTGCCAGCAGCTTATTGGCTAGCGGGCAAGAGACCCAGTACTTC	TRBD2	NA	TRBV7-3	TRBJ2-5
CSVGGGTANTGELSW	NA	NA	few	TRBV29-1	TRBJ2-2
CASRPLGGAGQPQHF	TGTGCCAGCAGGCCCCTGGGGGGAGCCGGACAGCCCCAGCATTTT	NA	many	TRBV2	TRBJ1-5
CASSPGSTGGTEAFF	TGTGCCAGCAGCCCAGGTTCGACAGGAGGGACTGAAGCTTTCTTT	NA	NA	TRBV7-9	TRBJ1-1
CASINKGRLELFF	TGTGCCAGCATCAATAAGGGCCGGTTAGAACTGTTTTTT	NA	NA	TRBV12-3/TRBV12-4	TRBJ1-4
CASSFRVEVFF	TGTGCCAGCAGCTTCAGGGTTGAGGTGTTTTTT	NA	NA	TRBV7-9	TRBJ2-2
CASSQSGPDPQETQYF	TGTGCCAGCAGCCAAAGTGGGCCAGACCCCCAAGAGACCCAGTACTTC	NA	NA	TRBV7-3	TRBJ2-5
CASSFPGLAGGYEQYF	TGTGCCAGCAGCTTCCCGGGACTAGCGGGAGGCTACGAGCAGTACTTC	TRBD2	once	TRBV7-8	TRBJ2-7